Presented here are 14 T cell receptor beta chains from one specimen sequenced in a study of T cells after posttransplantation cyclophosphamide. Profiled with immunoSEQ multiplex PCR; TCRdb holds only in-frame clones, not every one. Counted here are around 13,000 clones, about four fifths occurring once; the ten biggest clones make up around 0.87%. Sequencing input: memory CD4+ T cells sorted from PBMCs. Receptor source: a man aged 45-65 years in good health, CMV-negative, and a related stem cell transplant donor.

V gene TRBV19 combines with J gene TRBJ2-6; 8 nucleotides match TRBD1. V was pared by 3 bases and J by 0 bases, with 13 bases of the junction left unmatched. The CDR3 contains 20 residues. Per germline, CDR1 LNHDA and CDR2 SQIVND (reference sequence). The CDR3: CASSIRQGALSFSGANVLTF. In nucleotides, the CDR3 is TGTGCCAGTAGTATCAGGCAGGGGGCCTTAAGCTTCTCTGGGGCCAACGTCCTGACTTTC.

The CDR3 spells CATSRGAAQYNEQFF. Written as DNA, the CDR3 is TGTGCCACCAGCAGAGGAGCGGCCCAGTACAATGAGCAGTTCTTC. The rearrangement joins TRBV15 to TRBJ2-1; tentatively, D is TRBD2 (5 bases). Trimming shortened V by 1 base and J by 4 bases, and 11 bases separated the two germline ends. Germline CDR1 LNHNV, CDR2 YYDKDF (reference sequence). The CDR3 has 15 residues.

The chain uses TRBV7-8 and TRBJ2-1; 8 nucleotides line up with TRBD1. Trimming took 3 bases from V and 9 from J; bases not matched to a gene: 7. The CDR3 length is 14 residues. From germline, CDR1 is SGHVS and CDR2 FQNEAQ. The DNA for the CDR3 is TGTGCCAGCAGCTTTTACCACAGGGGGACTGAGCAGTTCTTC. Its translation: CASSFYHRGTEQFF.

This chain links TRBV5-4 with TRBJ1-4; tentatively, D is TRBD1 (6 bases). CDR1 is SGHNT and CDR2 is YYREEE in the germline V gene (reference sequence). Trimming shortened V by 5 bases and J by 6 bases, and 14 bases separated the two germline ends. The length of the CDR3 is 14 residues. The CDR3 sequence is CASRVQGPDEKLFF. The CDR3 DNA is TGTGCCAGCAGGGTACAGGGACCGGATGAAAAACTGTTTTTT. Drawing the rest from reference TRBV5-4 and TRBJ1-4, the complete variable domain is ETGVTQSPTHLIKTRGQQVTLRCSSQSGHNTVSWYQQALGQGPQFIFQYYREEENGRGNFPPRFSGLQFPNYSSELNVNALELDDSALYLCASRVQGPDEKLFFGSGTQLSVL.

In DNA, the CDR3 is TGTGCCTGGAGTCAGGGTAGCTCTGGAAACACCATATATTTT. Protein: CAWSQGSSGNTIYF. This chain connects TRBV30 to TRBJ1-3; TRBD1 is a possible D gene (5 bases). Trimming took off 2 bases at V and 0 bases at J, with 8 bases between the two ends. The CDR3 runs to 14 residues. The germline gives CDR1 GTSNPN, CDR2 SVGIG (reference sequence).

The chain recombines TRBV19 with TRBJ2-2; D gene unclear. The CDR3 consists of 14 residues. Germline assignment: CDR1 LNHDA and CDR2 SQIVND (reference sequence). Trimming removed 4 bases at V and 5 bases at J, with 11 bases between. The CDR3 nucleotides are TGTGCCAGTAGTACGTTCGCGGATACCGGGGAGCTGTTTTTT. Its translation is CASSTFADTGELFF.

The chain combines TRBV19 with TRBJ1-2; 7 bases line up with TRBD1. V trimming: 5 bases; J trimming: 2 bases; junction bases outside the gene matches: 2. Per the germline V gene, CDR1 is LNHDA and CDR2 is SQIVND (reference sequence). This CDR3 has 13 amino acids. The CDR3 DNA reads as TGTGCCAGTAGTTTGACAGGGAACTATGGCTACACCTTC. This gives the protein CASSLTGNYGYTF.

This chain joins TRBV2 and TRBJ1-2; no clear D gene. V lost 8 bases and J lost 4, with 11 bases in between. CDR1 is SNHLY and CDR2 is FYNNEI in the germline V gene. This CDR3 has 12 residues. CDR3 DNA sequence: TGTGCCAGCGGCAGGTCAAGCTATGGCTACACCTTC. Translation: CASGRSSYGYTF.

The chain links TRBV6-1 to TRBJ1-2; possibly TRBD1 for D (5 bases). Germline V gene lookup returns CDR1 MNHNS and CDR2 SASEGT. There are 14 residues in the CDR3. Trimming cost V 3 bases and J 6 bases, with 14 bases left between them. The CDR3 DNA sequence: TGTGCCAGCAGTGATCCAGGGTACTTCGATGGCTACACCTTC. Its translation: CASSDPGYFDGYTF.

The chain couples TRBV5-1 to TRBJ2-1, with TRBD1 matching 8 bases. The CDR3 loop spans 14 amino acids. With 6 bases clipped from V and 6 bases from J, the junction kept 8 bases outside the gene matches. The germline V gene encodes CDR1 SGHRS and CDR2 YFSETQ. CDR3 sequence reads: CASNPGQVSNEQFF. The CDR3 DNA reads TGCGCCAGCAACCCGGGACAGGTTAGCAATGAGCAGTTCTTC.

The J gene is TRBJ2-1, the V gene TRBV7-2, with 11 positions matching TRBD2. Per the germline V gene, CDR1 is SGHTA and CDR2 is FQGNSA. The CDR3 is 15 residues long. V gave up 5 bases and J gave up 8 bases; unmatched junction bases: 8. The DNA for the CDR3 is TGTGCCAGCAGCCGACTAGCGGGGAGTAAAGATGAGCAGTTCTTC. The encoded protein is CASSRLAGSKDEQFF.

The chain has TRBV18 and TRBJ1-1, with D perhaps matching TRBD1 (6 bases). V lost 4 bases, J lost 4 bases, and 22 bases lay in between. The CDR3 runs to 17 residues. Germline V gene lookup returns CDR1 KGHSH and CDR2 LQKENI. The CDR3, as DNA: TGTGCCAGCTCACGGGATCAGACAGGTTCTTTAGGCACTGAAGCTTTCTTT. Its protein is CASSRDQTGSLGTEAFF. The whole variable domain, remainder taken from reference TRBV18 and TRBJ1-1, is NAGVMQNPRHLVRRRGQEARLRCSPMKGHSHVYWYRQLPEEGLKFMVYLQKENIIDESGMPKERFSAEFPKEGPSILRIQQVVRGDSAAYFCASSRDQTGSLGTEAFFGQGTRLTVV.

This clone was observed a few times. The CDR3 loop is CASSGLGEAFF. The CDR3 DNA reads TGTGCCAGCAGCGGCCTAGGCGAAGCTTTCTTT. The rearrangement links TRBV7-9 to TRBJ1-1; D not resolved. The V end was cut by 5 bases, the J end by 8 bases, with 9 bases between. The CDR3 runs to 11 residues. From germline, CDR1 is SEHNR and CDR2 FQNEAQ (reference sequence).

The chain combines TRBV7-3 with TRBJ2-1, with D possibly matching TRBD1 (6 bases). CDR1 and CDR2 (germline): SGHTA, FQGTGA. V gave up 4 bases and J gave up 0 bases, with 10 bases separating them. This CDR3 is built from 15 residues. This CDR3 reads CASSSRGGSYNEQFF. CDR3 DNA sequence: TGTGCCAGCAGCTCCCGAGGGGGCTCCTACAATGAGCAGTTCTTC.